The present T cell receptor beta chain was sequenced within a study of cytomegalovirus exposure and HLA in healthy donors (dated by TCRdb to the late 2010s). For context, the study as a whole: An earlier analysis of roughly 500 of the donors reported 250 to 350 Gb of sequence data and roughly 110 million unique TCR beta sequences from about 179 million T cells. Four to six DR-DQ haplotypes were handled as single units for association and clustering, since linkage in the cohort was strong. The T cell repertoires of some 700 subjects were profiled by immunosequencing and related to cytomegalovirus serostatus. Among some 400 genotyped donors of the cohort, an average of about 240,000 unique TCR beta nucleotide sequences were sequenced per donor, about a sixth of them non-productive. Rather than using new phenotypic data, the later analysis identified candidate immune exposures from TCR beta sequences and from how often those sequences occurred across donors. An early release that covered fewer than 800 HLA-typed donors contained approximately 300 gigabases of sequencing data and 75 million to 100 million unique TCR sequences. In an earlier analysis of 587 of the donors, high-throughput TCR beta sequencing was used to judge whether each TCR beta V gene segment behaved as functional or pseudogenic. A later analysis re-examined previously published TCR beta repertoires from roughly 650 donors and added high-resolution HLA genotyping to investigate patterns of TCR occurrence. Donor age, sex, ethnicity and CMV serostatus were collected together with the repertoire data. A separate validation cohort of 100 to 150 different subjects was used in addition to the 666-subject first cohort. The number of typed donors differed by locus: about 629-630 for A, B, C, DRB1 and DQB1; about 520 for DQA1; approximately 600 for DPA1; and 400 to 480 for DPB1. The aim of the study was to test whether cataloging public T cell receptors could identify signatures of past pathogen exposure. All discovery cohort repertoires had been generated on a single sequencing platform. Class I and class II HLA loci were covered by the typing at four-digit resolution. Among the roughly 410 genotyped donors, approximately 81% belonged to the genetic ancestry cluster associated with self-reported Caucasian donors. The study combined high-throughput TCR immunosequencing, statistical association of individual TCRs with disease status, and machine learning to predict cytomegalovirus infection status. Genome-wide SNP genotypes for about 65% of the roughly 700 donors were used in a later genetic analysis, which treated that subset as a discovery cohort. General conclusions and limits of the study: Compared with the approximately 670-donor mean, donors in an Asian-associated ancestry cluster had fewer N-insertions in productive TCRs, according to a later genetic analysis. In a later analysis, HLA-associated TCR beta chains showed more clonal expansion and lower generation probabilities than non-associated chains that were equally common. In vitro tests confirmed that a few of the cytomegalovirus-associated TCR beta chains recognize cytomegalovirus antigens. In a later analysis, the rate of TCR association differed among HLA loci, with DRB1 alleles having the most associated TCRs and HLA-C alleles having the fewest. When HLA alleles, especially DR and DQ, strongly co-occurred, attributing TCR associations to individual alleles was difficult. Specific HLA alleles were associated with 16,951 TCR beta sequences at a false discovery rate of 0.05 in a later analysis. In the study, 150 to 200 TCR beta chains were listed as associated with cytomegalovirus. Because HLA typing was missing for some donors at each locus, association tests included only the typed subset. A further reported finding was that TCR beta sequences accurately predicted the HLA-A and HLA-B alleles for most subjects in the first cohort. In an earlier analysis of more than 450 of the donors, most TCR beta V segments were observed in productive rearrangements about 90% or about 30% of the time, broadly matching IMGT annotations. Across donors, most TCR sequences were observed very rarely, whereas some public TCRs were present in many individuals. CMV serostatus was the only immune exposure information available for the cohort. Linkage disequilibrium might explain the correlated functional status among segregating V segments, but an unknown experimental factor could not be ruled out. The classifier was reported to diagnose cytomegalovirus status with high specificity and sensitivity in both the original cohort and the validation cohort. According to a later analysis, most CMV-associated TCR beta chains appeared to be HLA-restricted, and the HLA associations seemed to be driven largely by CMV exposure. The presence/absence analyses assumed that sequencing depth was roughly uniform across donors, and that assumption may not be true. Only TCR beta chains were sequenced in this cohort, and the absence of alpha or paired-chain data limited detectable features. In a later analysis, several top co-occurrence clusters were reported to appear linked to parvovirus B19, influenza, CMV and Epstein-Barr virus. A group of highly shared sequence variants was considered likely to be a technical artifact of the sequencing pipeline. V-gene and J-gene trimming of TCR beta chains was associated with a missense DCLRE1C variant in a later genetic analysis, and the association was replicated in an independent cohort. According to the authors, the approach could potentially be generalized to other disease states and immunological phenotypes. Because counts were too low, some 16 rarely observed V segments, including chromosome 9 orphons, were excluded from the earlier analysis of around 640 of the donors.

The library was produced with the immunoSEQ multiplex PCR assay. A mixture of 60 forward primers for TCR Vbeta segments and 13 reverse primers for TCR Jbeta segments was used in the multiplex PCR. Amplification of the CDR3 region of rearranged TCR beta genes was performed with a multiplex PCR assay on genomic DNA. The amplified TCR beta libraries were sequenced on the Illumina HiSeq System as 87-base-pair reads. The original methods were these. In a later analysis, 80 million or so unique TCR beta chains were counted across the roughly 610 repertoires, and about 10 million of these chains were shared by at least two donors. To remove PCR and sequencing errors, raw reads were error-corrected and collapsed into unique sequences using a nearest-neighbor algorithm that merged closely related sequences. CDR3 sequences were aligned to IMGT reference sequences to assign V, D and J gene segments. Each retained sequence needed at least a six-nucleotide match to both a V gene segment and a J gene segment. Rearrangements were called productive when the CDR3 lacked stop codons and stayed in frame with V and J; all others were non-productive. CDR3 was defined according to IMGT convention as the region running from the second conserved V-encoded cysteine to the conserved J-encoded phenylalanine. In an earlier analysis of more than 550 of the donors, sequences lacking an unambiguous match to a single V gene segment were excluded. In an earlier analysis of a few hundred of the donors, V segments were called functional above 56.7% productive rearrangements and were called segregating when the between-donor standard deviation exceeded 5%. A statistical classification framework was built to diagnose cytomegalovirus status from the catalog of TCR beta chain sequences. A later analysis assigned V and J genes by comparing TCR nucleotide sequences with IMGT/GENE-DB human TR gene sequences. In a later analysis, CDR3 sequences and most-parsimonious VDJ recombination scenarios were assigned using the TCRdist pipeline. A later analysis defined each TCR beta chain by its CDR3 amino acid sequence plus V-gene family, and excluded reads lacking a unique V-gene family. As a way to deal with suspected cross-contamination and a sequencing artifact, a later analysis dropped hundreds of nucleotide sequences that were highly shared and had low generation probability. For each public chain, a later analysis derived a clonal expansion index from normalized ranks of inferred template counts within each repertoire. A later analysis computed generation probabilities with a VDJ recombination model fitted to out-of-frame rearrangements, and checked the results against IGoR. In a later analysis, TCR-TCR, TCR-HLA and TCR-CMV co-occurrence was scored with hypergeometric tests, and a repertoire-size bias correction was applied to TCR pairs. False discovery rates were estimated in a later analysis by permuting HLA or CMV assignments 20 times. In a later analysis, co-occurring TCRs were grouped using DBSCAN, with TCRdist sequence similarity added in when clustering inside HLA-allele-positive subsets. Co-occurrence clustering excluded repertoires with fewer than 30,000 or more than 120,000 public chains, plus five with anomalous nucleotide sharing. This immuneACCESS table, as held by TCRdb, lists in-frame sequences with V and J called but not all clones. Of the missing ones, under half trace to an unresolved V gene in checked studies; the others have no known cause. D and trimming come from the DNA, and the V and J calls and clone size come from that table. The sample profile shows about 160,000 clones; approximately 79% of them were found once. Around 2% of the sample is in the top ten clones.

A remark on this clone: The antigen it binds to is not known. Base qualities were left out, and no much larger clone turns up one base away.

In total, approximately 610 healthy bone marrow donors made up the cohort. All cohort members were sampled while nominally healthy, although unrecorded immune exposures were likely present. Of the 670 or so cohort members, roughly 300 had positive CMV serostatus and approximately 360 had negative CMV serostatus, and CMV serostatus was not recorded for the donor. A peripheral blood sample was collected from each donor, and TCR beta sequencing was performed on peripheral blood mononuclear cells. The Qiagen DNeasy Blood Extraction Kit was used to extract genomic DNA from the blood cell samples. The clonotype originates from a human donor in good health. Sequencing input: PBMCs.

The DNA is as follows: TGTGCCAGCAGTGTTGACAGTAACTATGGCTACACCTTC. Its translation is CASSVDSNYGYTF. This sequence uses TRBV2 and TRBJ1-2; possibly the D gene is TRBD1, per 5 matching bases. At the junction V is shortened by 4 bases and J by 1 base, with 7 bases in between. The CDR3 sequence holds 13 residues, the cysteine and phenylalanine included. The retained sequence is limited to the CDR3, 39 bases, with the frame set at the first base. The germline V gene sets CDR1 to SNHLY and CDR2 to FYNNEI.